A single sample gave rise to the 32 T cell receptor beta chains below, sequenced in a study of blood T cell repertoires in COVID-19. The repertoire was sequenced with immunoSEQ multiplex PCR; TCRdb's copy has only in-frame clones and lacks some. The sample consists of about 170,000 clones, approximately 84% of them appearing once. The sample taken for sequencing was peripheral blood. These receptors all stem from a man between 65 and 85 years old with active or convalescent COVID-19.

The chain uses TRBV29-1 and TRBJ2-3; 9 nucleotides agree with TRBD2. The CDR3 loop spans 17 amino acids. With 2 bases clipped from V and 5 bases from J, the junction kept 14 bases outside the gene matches. The germline gives CDR1 SQVTM, CDR2 ANQGSEA. The CDR3 DNA reads as TGCAGCGTTGAAAACATCGTGGCTAGCGGGAATGTAGATACGCAGTATTTT. Residues: CSVENIVASGNVDTQYF.

CDR3 loop: CASSPRTGVGYTF. CDR3 DNA sequence: TGTGCCAGCAGCCCCCGGACAGGGGTAGGCTACACCTTC. The chain uses TRBV7-2 and TRBJ1-2, with TRBD1 matching 9 bases. Germline V gene sequence: CDR1 SGHTA, CDR2 FQGNSA. The trim removed 5 bases at V and 8 bases at J, leaving 6 bases unmatched. The CDR3 has 13 amino acids.

The sample holds one count of this clone. The rearrangement links TRBV16 to TRBJ2-1; 11 positions match TRBD2. CDR3 length: 15 amino acids. Germline V gene sequence: CDR1 KGHSY, CDR2 FQNENV. Trimming removed 5 bases from V and 8 bases from J; junction bases left unmatched: 8. CDR3 bases: TGTGCCAGCAGCGAAGGGACTAGCGGTGTCGATGAGCAGTTCTTC. Translated, it gives CASSEGTSGVDEQFF.

Here the CDR3 DNA reads TGTGCCAGCGGGACTGGGGAGACCCAGTACTTC. Translating gives CASGTGETQYF. The chain combines TRBV2 with TRBJ2-5, with D possibly being TRBD2 (6 bases). The CDR3 spans 11 residues. Trimming left V 8 bases short and J 5 bases short, with 9 bases between. Looked up from germline, CDR1 is SNHLY and CDR2 is FYNNEI. Looking up the rest from reference TRBV2 and TRBJ2-5 gives the full variable domain: EPEVTQTPSHQVTQMGQEVILRCVPISNHLYFYWYRQILGQKVEFLVSFYNNEISEKSEIFDDQFSVERPDGSNFTLKIRSTKLEDSAMYFCASGTGETQYFGPGTRLLVL.

This sequence joins TRBV5-1 and TRBJ2-6, with TRBD1 matching over 7 bases. The CDR3 covers 16 residues. The junction had 6 bases not matched to a gene; V was cut back by 2 bases and J by 4 bases. CDR1 and CDR2 from the germline V gene are SGHRS and YFSETQ. The chain's CDR3 is CASSLAQGHGANVLTF. The CDR3 DNA is TGCGCCAGCAGCTTAGCACAGGGGCACGGGGCCAACGTCCTGACTTTC.

CDR3 nucleotides: TGTGCCAGCAGTACCCAGGGGAGCGCCTACGAGCAGTACTTC. As protein: CASSTQGSAYEQYF. J is TRBJ2-7 and V is TRBV2; D may be TRBD1 (6 bases). This CDR3 is built from 14 residues. CDR1 SNHLY and CDR2 FYNNEI come from the germline V gene. Between the trimmed V and J ends, which lost 5 bases and 2 bases, there was a span of 13 bases. Variable domain in full (rest from reference TRBV2 and TRBJ2-7): EPEVTQTPSHQVTQMGQEVILRCVPISNHLYFYWYRQILGQKVEFLVSFYNNEISEKSEIFDDQFSVERPDGSNFTLKIRSTKLEDSAMYFCASSTQGSAYEQYFGPGTRLTVT.

The rearrangement uses TRBV7-2 and TRBJ2-5, with 12 positions matching TRBD2. The CDR3 totals 15 residues. The trim removed 5 bases at V and 2 bases at J, leaving 3 bases unmatched. Looked up from germline, CDR1 is SGHTA and CDR2 is FQGNSA. The CDR3 is CASSTTSGGQETQYF. Here the CDR3 DNA reads TGTGCCAGCAGCACTACTAGCGGGGGGCAAGAGACCCAGTACTTC.

The chain uses TRBV11-2 and TRBJ2-7; TRBD1 might be the D (6 bases). The germline V and J ends were trimmed by 5 bases and 5 bases, with 13 bases remaining between them. Germline values: CDR1 SGHAT, CDR2 FQNNGV. The CDR3 contains 13 residues. The CDR3 nucleotides read TGTGCCAGCAGCCGCGGACAGCAAAACGAGCAGTACTTC. Its translation: CASSRGQQNEQYF.

CDR3 nucleotides: TGTGCCAGCAGGACTACAGGGAGATGGTCCTACGAGCAGTACTTC. Its translation is CASRTTGRWSYEQYF. The chain combines TRBV6-5 with TRBJ2-7; D is possibly TRBD1 (6 bases). Trimming cost V 6 bases and J 1 base, with 16 bases left between them. In germline, CDR1 is MNHEY, CDR2 SVGAGI. This CDR3 region has 15 residues.

The V and J genes are TRBV24-1 and TRBJ1-3; TRBD1 matches at 7 bases. Germline V gene lookup returns CDR1 KGHDR and CDR2 SFDVKD. CDR3 length: 15 amino acids. After removal of 4 bases from V and 2 bases from J, the junction contained 4 bases not matched to a gene. CDR3 DNA: TGTGCCACCAGTGACCCCAGGGGGACTGGAAACACCATATATTTT. Residues: CATSDPRGTGNTIYF.

This chain links TRBV5-4 with TRBJ2-1; D may be TRBD2 (6 bases). CDR1 and CDR2 from the germline V gene are SGHNT and YYREEE (reference sequence). The CDR3 spans 14 residues. V lost 0 bases, J lost 7 bases, and 11 bases lay in between. CDR3 residues: CASSLAGVENEQFF. DNA of the CDR3: TGTGCCAGCAGCTTGGCGGGAGTGGAAAATGAGCAGTTCTTC.

V is TRBV3-1 (or the pseudogene TRBV3-2) and J is TRBJ1-2; TRBD1 agrees at 7 bases. Germline-derived CDR1 and CDR2 are LGHDT and YNNKEL (reference sequence). The V and J ends lost 3 bases and 6 bases, in that order; junction bases with no gene match: 7. The CDR3 covers 14 residues. The DNA of the CDR3 is TGTGCCAGCAGCCACATTCAGGGGGGCCATGGCTACACCTTC. Its protein product is CASSHIQGGHGYTF.

The chain joins TRBV10-3 to TRBJ1-6; D remains ambiguous. Trimming cost V 0 bases and J 0 bases, with 6 bases left between them. The germline V gene encodes CDR1 ENHRY and CDR2 SYGVKD. The CDR3 loop spans 16 amino acids. The CDR3 DNA reads as TGTGCCATCAGTGAGTCGTTCAGCTCCTATAATTCACCCCTCCACTTT. Amino acids: CAISESFSSYNSPLHF.

This sequence joins TRBV2 and TRBJ2-1, with no clear D. Trimming left V 1 base short and J 0 bases short, with 7 bases between. The CDR3 runs 15 residues. Germline values: CDR1 SNHLY, CDR2 FYNNEI. The chain's CDR3 is CASSEGHSSYNEQFF. The CDR3 DNA reads TGTGCCAGCAGTGAAGGTCATAGCTCCTACAATGAGCAGTTCTTC. The variable domain in full, with the rest retrieved from reference TRBV2 and TRBJ2-1, is EPEVTQTPSHQVTQMGQEVILRCVPISNHLYFYWYRQILGQKVEFLVSFYNNEISEKSEIFDDQFSVERPDGSNFTLKIRSTKLEDSAMYFCASSEGHSSYNEQFFGPGTRLTVL.

This clone was detected only once. The rearrangement uses TRBV24-1 and TRBJ2-1; 8 bases line up with TRBD2. CDR3 length equals 16 residues. J lost 2 bases, V lost 3 bases, and 5 bases had no gene match. CDR1 is KGHDR, CDR2 SFDVKD, per germline. The CDR3 is CATSDLAGGTYNEQFF. The DNA of the CDR3 is TGTGCCACCAGTGATCTTGCGGGAGGCACCTACAATGAGCAGTTCTTC.

V gene TRBV3-1 (or the pseudogene TRBV3-2) combines with J gene TRBJ2-1; D is uncertain. This CDR3 is 11 amino acids long. Trimming left V 4 bases short and J 7 bases short, with 5 bases between. Germline-derived CDR1 and CDR2 are LGHDT and YNNKEL (reference sequence). CDR3 region: CASSRTNEQFF. CDR3 DNA sequence: TGTGCCAGCAGCCGCACTAATGAGCAGTTCTTC.

The chain couples TRBV10-3 to TRBJ1-2; no reliable D call. V lost 2 bases and J lost 0, with 7 bases in between. Germline lookup yields CDR1 ENHRY and CDR2 SYGVKD. CDR3 length: 14 amino acids. CDR3 residues: CAISEGQTNYGYTF. CDR3 coding DNA: TGTGCCATCAGTGAGGGCCAAACTAACTATGGCTACACCTTC.

V gene TRBV9 combines with J gene TRBJ1-5; D is unclear. Between the trimmed V and J ends, which lost 4 bases and 2 bases, there was a span of 10 bases. CDR1 is SGDLS, CDR2 YYNGEE, per germline. The CDR3 covers 14 residues. For the CDR3, the DNA is TGTGCCAGCAGCTCCGGACTGGGCAATCAGCCCCAGCATTTT. This sequence encodes CASSSGLGNQPQHF. The entire variable domain, with the rest obtained from reference TRBV9 and TRBJ1-5, is as follows: DSGVTQTPKHLITATGQRVTLRCSPRSGDLSVYWYQQSLDQGLQFLIQYYNGEERAKGNILERFSAQQFPDLHSELNLSSLELGDSALYFCASSSGLGNQPQHFGDGTRLSIL.

The chain recombines TRBV7-3 with TRBJ2-2; unclear D gene. Trimming shortened V by 5 bases and J by 5 bases, and 15 bases separated the two germline ends. This CDR3 has 15 amino acids. Per the germline V gene, CDR1 is SGHTA and CDR2 is FQGTGA. The CDR3 is CASSPRPEATGELFF. CDR3 DNA: TGTGCCAGCAGCCCGAGACCCGAGGCGACCGGGGAGCTGTTTTTT.

V and J are TRBV7-2 and TRBJ2-3; D call uncertain. The ends were cut back, 1 base at V and 11 bases at J, with 22 bases in the middle. Germline V gene lookup returns CDR1 SGHTA and CDR2 FQGNSA. CDR3 length: 16 residues. CDR3 protein: CASSLVVTTLETLQYF. CDR3 sequence (DNA): TGTGCCAGCAGCTTAGTTGTCACTACCCTAGAGACTTTGCAGTATTTT.

The chain uses TRBV27 and TRBJ2-1; tentatively, D is TRBD1 (5 bases). In germline, CDR1 is MNHEY, CDR2 SMNVEV (reference sequence). The V gene lost 4 bases and the J gene lost 10 bases, with 14 bases spanning the gap. The CDR3 contains 13 residues. CDR3 in DNA: TGTGCCAGCAGTTCTACAACAGGTAGCGAGCAGTTCTTC. Amino acid sequence: CASSSTTGSEQFF.

The V gene is TRBV4-3, the J gene TRBJ2-3, with D hard to call. CDR1 is LGHNA, CDR2 YSLEER, per germline. This CDR3 region has 13 residues. V shed 4 bases and J shed 6 bases, with 11 bases lying between them. In nucleotides, the CDR3 is TGCGCCAGCAGCCCCGGAGAGCCGGATACGCAGTATTTT. It translates to CASSPGEPDTQYF.

This clone was seen once. CDR3 amino acids: CASSLTGPYGYTF. CDR3 bases: TGTGCCAGCAGTTTAACAGGACCCTATGGCTACACCTTC. The chain links TRBV28 to TRBJ1-2; maybe TRBD1 (5 bases). V was pared by 2 bases and J by 4 bases, with 8 bases between. Germline CDR1 and CDR2: MDHEN and SYDVKM. This CDR3 spans 13 amino acids.

This chain connects TRBV6-2 or TRBV6-3 to TRBJ2-2, with TRBD1 identical over 11 bases. Germline loops: CDR1 MNHEY, CDR2 SVGEGT. The CDR3 has 17 amino acids. The V segment lost 2 bases and the J segment 6 bases; nucleotides outside the gene matches: 8. CDR3 DNA sequence: TGTGCCAGCAGTTACCCTCAGGACAGGGGGCTGGCCGGGGAGCTGTTTTTT. It encodes CASSYPQDRGLAGELFF.

The chain has TRBV13 and TRBJ2-1, with TRBD2 identical over 7 bases. Germline CDR1 reads PRHDT; CDR2 reads FYEKMQ (reference sequence). This CDR3 contains 18 residues. V lost 2 bases, J lost 3 bases, and 13 bases stayed unmatched. CDR3 nucleotides: TGTGCCAGCAGCTTATACGGGGTGACGGGAGGCCACTACAATGAGCAGTTCTTC. Its protein is CASSLYGVTGGHYNEQFF.

The chain couples TRBV18 to TRBJ2-1, with TRBD1 identical over 8 bases. The CDR3 is 17 amino acids. V trimming: 3 bases; J trimming: 7 bases; junction bases outside the gene matches: 14. CDR1 is KGHSH and CDR2 is LQKENI in the germline V gene. CDR3 sequence: CASSPRQGARGGNEQFF. The CDR3 coding sequence is TGTGCCAGCTCACCCCGTCAGGGGGCTCGAGGGGGGAATGAGCAGTTCTTC.

The chain uses TRBV7-9 and TRBJ1-4; D remains unclear. Deletions cut 7 bases from V and 8 bases from J, with 14 bases between. This CDR3 spans 13 amino acids. Germline CDR1 is SEHNR and CDR2 is FQNEAQ (reference sequence). The CDR3 bases are TGTGCCAGCAACCCTCCGGTGGGCGAAAAACTGTTTTTT. Protein sequence: CASNPPVGEKLFF.

This clone appeared a few times. V usage is TRBV5-4 and J usage is TRBJ1-2; 7 positions agree with TRBD1. The V gene's germline CDR1 is SGHNT and CDR2 YYREEE (reference sequence). Losses at the gene ends were 3 bases for V and 8 bases for J; bases not matched to a gene: 13. The CDR3 length is 15 residues. The CDR3 DNA is TGTGCCAGCAGCTCAGCCCGGACAGGCGGCTGGGGCTACACCTTC. This sequence encodes CASSSARTGGWGYTF.

V and J are TRBV29-1 and TRBJ2-3; 11 nucleotides agree with TRBD2. J lost 0 bases, V lost 6 bases, and 5 bases had no gene match. The length of the CDR3 is 15 residues. Germline V CDR1 and CDR2: SQVTM, ANQGSEA. The CDR3: CSVDGLAGSTDTQYF. CDR3 DNA: TGCAGCGTCGACGGACTAGCGGGTAGCACAGATACGCAGTATTTT.

The V call is TRBV6-2 or TRBV6-3, the J call TRBJ1-5; D is uncertain. The CDR3 is 15 amino acids. Germline V gene lookup returns CDR1 MNHEY and CDR2 SVGEGT. V lost 5 bases, J lost 4 bases, and 15 bases lay in between. CDR3 nucleotides: TGTGCCAGCAGTCCCCAACAGATATGGAATCAGCCCCAGCATTTT. Translating it yields CASSPQQIWNQPQHF.

V is TRBV7-2 and J is TRBJ2-5; 7 bases are shared with TRBD1. J gave up 5 bases and V 1 base, and 7 bases lay outside the gene matches. The CDR3 sequence is 15 residues long. The V gene's germline CDR1 is SGHTA and CDR2 FQGNSA. CDR3: CASSLGPGGVETQYF. CDR3 coding DNA: TGTGCCAGCAGCTTAGGGCCAGGGGGAGTGGAGACCCAGTACTTC. Variable domain in full (rest from reference TRBV7-2 and TRBJ2-5): GAGVSQSPSNKVTEKGKDVELRCDPISGHTALYWYRQSLGQGLEFLIYFQGNSAPDKSGLPSDRFSAERTGGSVSTLTIQRTQQEDSAVYLCASSLGPGGVETQYFGPGTRLLVL.

This clone has more than one count but fewer than ten. The chain is built from TRBV7-2 and TRBJ1-2, with D maybe TRBD1 (6 bases). The CDR3 extends over 15 amino acids. Trimming stripped 8 bases from V and 2 bases from J, with 18 bases between. Germline CDR1 reads SGHTA; CDR2 reads FQGNSA. CDR3 region: CASSGTNRANYGYTF. The CDR3 bases are TGTGCCAGCTCCGGCACAAACAGGGCCAACTATGGCTACACCTTC.